These 26 T cell receptor beta chains share one sample of origin, sequenced in a study of control samples from healthy donors and cancer patients. Profiling relied on immunoSEQ multiplex PCR, and the TCRdb table lists in-frame clones only, not all of them. The repertoire holds approximately 89,000 clones, with more than 75% as singletons. The sequenced sample consisted of blood. The receptors were sampled from a woman aged 40 to 50 in good health.

The chain links TRBV5-1 to TRBJ2-2, with D perhaps TRBD1 (6 bases). Germline CDR1 SGHRS, CDR2 YFSETQ. Trimming removed 4 bases at V and 8 bases at J, with 18 bases between. The CDR3 has 15 amino acids. CDR3: CASSPQGAQAGELFF. The CDR3, as DNA: TGCGCCAGCAGCCCACAGGGTGCCCAGGCTGGGGAGCTGTTTTTT.

The genes are TRBV5-1 and TRBJ1-1; D remains ambiguous. This CDR3 region has 14 residues. Looked up from germline, CDR1 is SGHRS and CDR2 is YFSETQ. The V end was cut by 0 bases, the J end by 0 bases, with 6 bases between. The DNA for the CDR3 is TGCGCCAGCAGCTTGGTTACGGTGAACACTGAAGCTTTCTTT. Its translation is CASSLVTVNTEAFF.

The rearrangement joins TRBV4-2 to TRBJ1-4, with 9 bases that match TRBD1. The CDR3 covers 15 residues. Germline V gene sequence: CDR1 LGHNA, CDR2 YNFKEQ. The V and J ends lost 1 base and 5 bases, in that order; junction bases with no gene match: 2. In nucleotides, the CDR3 is TGTGCCAGCAGCCAAGGAGACAGGGGGAATGAAAAACTGTTTTTT. Its protein is CASSQGDRGNEKLFF.

This clone was counted between two and nine times. This chain uses TRBV3-1 (or the pseudogene TRBV3-2) with TRBJ2-7, with D possibly TRBD2 on 6 matching bases. The CDR3 extends over 15 amino acids. The ends were cut back, 3 bases at V and 2 bases at J, with 14 bases in the middle. Germline CDR1 LGHDT, CDR2 YNNKEL (reference sequence). The CDR3 sequence: CASSHSTTSPYEQYF. For the CDR3, the DNA is TGTGCCAGCAGCCATTCTACGACTAGTCCCTACGAGCAGTACTTC.

The gene calls are TRBV3-1 (or the pseudogene TRBV3-2) and TRBJ2-7; 7 bases are a match to TRBD2. Germline CDR1 and CDR2: LGHDT and YNNKEL (reference sequence). Losses at the gene ends were 2 bases for V and 2 bases for J; bases not matched to a gene: 12. The CDR3 is 17 residues long. The CDR3 reads CASSQRLALAGAYEQYF. As DNA, the CDR3 is TGTGCCAGCAGCCAAAGGTTAGCTTTAGCGGGTGCCTACGAGCAGTACTTC.

The V gene is TRBV5-1, the J gene TRBJ1-6, with D possibly TRBD1 on 6 matching bases. The CDR3 sequence is 15 residues long. V shed 6 bases and J shed 2 bases, with 12 bases lying between them. Germline V CDR1 and CDR2: SGHRS, YFSETQ. This chain's CDR3 is CASTEGGTYNSPLHF. Here the CDR3 DNA reads TGCGCCAGCACCGAGGGGGGAACCTATAATTCACCCCTCCACTTT.

In this sample, this clone turned up a few times. The CDR3, as DNA: TGTGCCAGCAGCTTGTTAGGACAGGGGTTTTCTGGGGCCAACGTCCTGACTTTC. It codes for CASSLLGQGFSGANVLTF. The gene calls are TRBV5-4 and TRBJ2-6, with 9 positions matching TRBD1. CDR1 SGHNT and CDR2 YYREEE come from the germline V gene (reference sequence). After removal of 1 base from V and 1 base from J, the junction contained 6 bases not matched to a gene. This CDR3 contains 18 residues.

This chain links TRBV2 with TRBJ1-4; tentatively, D is TRBD1 (5 bases). From germline, CDR1 is SNHLY and CDR2 FYNNEI. Trimming left V 6 bases short and J 0 bases short, with 11 bases between. CDR3 length: 15 amino acids. The CDR3 is CASRIRQTTNEKLFF. The CDR3 coding sequence is TGTGCCAGCAGAATCCGACAGACAACTAATGAAAAACTGTTTTTT.

This sequence joins TRBV9 and TRBJ2-1, with TRBD2 matching 7 bases. Germline V gene lookup returns CDR1 SGDLS and CDR2 YYNGEE. V shed 4 bases and J 2 bases; nucleotides not matched to a gene: 9. The CDR3 covers 16 residues. The CDR3 spells CASSPRAGEAYNEQFF. In DNA, the CDR3 is TGTGCCAGCAGCCCCCGCGCGGGGGAGGCCTACAATGAGCAGTTCTTC. The variable domain in full, completed from reference TRBV9 and TRBJ2-1, reads DSGVTQTPKHLITATGQRVTLRCSPRSGDLSVYWYQQSLDQGLQFLIQYYNGEERAKGNILERFSAQQFPDLHSELNLSSLELGDSALYFCASSPRAGEAYNEQFFGPGTRLTVL.

This chain uses TRBV24-1 with TRBJ1-4, with D tentatively TRBD1 (5 bases). Per germline, CDR1 KGHDR and CDR2 SFDVKD. V dropped 7 bases and J dropped 5 bases, with 16 bases sitting between them. This CDR3 has 15 residues. CDR3: CATSSGGTKNEKLFF. In DNA form, the CDR3 reads TGTGCCACCAGCAGTGGAGGGACCAAGAATGAAAAACTGTTTTTT.

In this sample, this clone turned up once. The rearrangement joins TRBV13 to TRBJ2-1; no firm D call. The V gene's germline CDR1 is PRHDT and CDR2 FYEKMQ (reference sequence). The CDR3 is 13 amino acids. Trimming took 0 bases from V and 6 from J, leaving 6 bases between them. The CDR3, as DNA: TGTGCCAGCAGCTTAGGCCCCAGCAATGAGCAGTTCTTC. Protein: CASSLGPSNEQFF.

This clone appeared a few times. Additional DNA sequences in this sample encode the identical CDR3. V is TRBV3-1 (or the pseudogene TRBV3-2) and J is TRBJ1-5; no clear D gene. This CDR3 is 12 amino acids long. V lost 3 bases and J 2 bases, leaving 2 bases between the germline ends. The V gene's germline CDR1 is LGHDT and CDR2 YNNKEL (reference sequence). CDR3 in DNA: TGTGCCAGCAGCCAGGGCAATCAGCCCCAGCATTTT. Its protein is CASSQGNQPQHF.

This chain uses TRBV27 with TRBJ1-6, with D unclear. The germline V gene has CDR1 MNHEY and CDR2 SMNVEV (reference sequence). V dropped 5 bases and J dropped 4 bases, with 18 bases sitting between them. The CDR3 is 17 residues long. For the CDR3, the DNA is TGTGCCAGCAGTCTCAGGACCCAAGGCTCTTATAATTCACCCCTCCACTTT. This encodes CASSLRTQGSYNSPLHF.

The J gene is TRBJ2-3, the V gene TRBV18; no reliable D call. Germline CDR1 and CDR2: KGHSH and LQKENI. Trimming removed 3 bases at V and 6 bases at J, with 10 bases between. The CDR3 contains 13 residues. This CDR3 is CASSPEGADTQYF. The CDR3 DNA sequence: TGTGCCAGCTCACCCGAAGGAGCGGATACGCAGTATTTT.

The rearrangement joins TRBV4-3 to TRBJ2-3, with TRBD2 identical over 8 bases. J was trimmed by 2 bases and V by 1 base; bases with no gene match: 5. The CDR3 is made up of 16 amino acids. The germline V gene has CDR1 LGHNA and CDR2 YSLEER. CDR3 residues: CASSQGAGGHTDTQYF. CDR3 sequence (DNA): TGCGCCAGCAGCCAAGGGGCGGGGGGACACACAGATACGCAGTATTTT.

V and J are TRBV2 and TRBJ2-3, with no clear D. The CDR3 runs to 14 residues. The V end was cut by 7 bases, the J end by 3 bases, with 14 bases between. Germline V gene data show CDR1 as SNHLY and CDR2 as FYNNEI. CDR3 DNA sequence: TGTGCCAGCAATATGGCGGCTCAGACAGATACGCAGTATTTT. Protein sequence: CASNMAAQTDTQYF.

V is TRBV6-5 and J is TRBJ2-7; TRBD2 is a possible D gene (5 bases). This CDR3 is built from 14 residues. Germline assignment: CDR1 MNHEY and CDR2 SVGAGI. V lost 7 bases, J lost 2 bases, and 15 bases lay in between. CDR3: CASTPPKRTYEQYF. In nucleotides, the CDR3 is TGTGCCAGCACCCCCCCCAAGCGGACCTACGAGCAGTACTTC.

The CDR3 DNA reads TGTGCCAGCAGCCCTTCTCCCGGGACAGGGGGCTCTGGGGCCAACGTCCTGACTTTC. It codes for CASSPSPGTGGSGANVLTF. The chain couples TRBV9 to TRBJ2-6, with 11 bases identical to TRBD1. Germline values: CDR1 SGDLS, CDR2 YYNGEE. Losses at the gene ends were 4 bases for V and 0 bases for J; bases not matched to a gene: 9. The CDR3 totals 19 residues.

J is TRBJ1-4 and V is TRBV7-2; D gene unclear. CDR1 is SGHTA, CDR2 FQGNSA, per germline. The CDR3 consists of 11 residues. Between the trimmed V and J ends, which lost 7 bases and 8 bases, there was a span of 8 bases. CDR3 sequence reads: CASTLGEKLFF. The CDR3 coding sequence is TGTGCCAGCACCCTGGGGGAAAAACTGTTTTTT.

The CDR3 protein is CASSLGIRGSGNTIYF. The DNA for the CDR3 is TGTGCCAGCAGCTTAGGAATCCGAGGCTCTGGAAACACCATATATTTT. V gene TRBV7-2 combines with J gene TRBJ1-3; D ambiguous. Germline V gene lookup returns CDR1 SGHTA and CDR2 FQGNSA. V dropped 1 base and J dropped 0 bases, with 10 bases sitting between them. This CDR3 spans 16 amino acids.

This chain connects TRBV7-3 to TRBJ2-5; no definite D call. Germline lookup yields CDR1 SGHTA and CDR2 FQGTGA. V was clipped by 1 base and J by 5 bases, with 8 bases between them. The CDR3 runs to 13 residues. In DNA form, the CDR3 reads TGTGCCAGCAGCTTAAGAAGGACGGAGACCCAGTACTTC. It specifies CASSLRRTETQYF.

J is TRBJ2-7 and V is TRBV18, with TRBD1 matching 7 bases. The ends lost 5 bases at V and 5 bases at J; junction bases unmatched: 12. CDR3 size: 15 residues. CDR1 is KGHSH and CDR2 is LQKENI in the germline V gene. CDR3 region: CASSTIQGFRDEQYF. The CDR3 DNA follows: TGTGCCAGCTCAACTATACAGGGGTTCCGAGACGAGCAGTACTTC.

The rearrangement joins TRBV27 to TRBJ1-2; tentatively, D is TRBD1 (5 bases). This CDR3 is built from 18 residues. V lost 6 bases and J lost 2, with 25 bases in between. CDR1 is MNHEY, CDR2 SMNVEV, per germline (reference sequence). The CDR3 DNA follows: TGTGCCAGCAGGCAAACGGGCCATGGGACGACGACCAACTATGGCTACACCTTC. Protein: CASRQTGHGTTTNYGYTF.

The chain couples TRBV5-1 to TRBJ2-1; 11 bases match TRBD2. This CDR3 is 16 amino acids long. The V segment lost 6 bases and the J segment 5 bases; nucleotides outside the gene matches: 10. Germline V lookup: CDR1 SGHRS, CDR2 YFSETQ. CDR3 residues: CASTAASGGPNNEQFF. CDR3 bases: TGCGCCAGCACTGCGGCTAGCGGGGGGCCCAACAATGAGCAGTTCTTC.

J is TRBJ2-7 and V is TRBV7-3; 9 bases match TRBD1. The CDR3 runs to 14 residues. Germline assignment: CDR1 SGHTA and CDR2 FQGTGA. Trimming removed 5 bases from V and 1 base from J; junction bases left unmatched: 3. The CDR3 DNA sequence: TGTGCCAGCAGCCGAGGGACAGGGTCCTACGAGCAGTACTTC. Translated: CASSRGTGSYEQYF.

V is TRBV5-1 and J is TRBJ2-2, with 9 bases identical to TRBD1. CDR1 is SGHRS and CDR2 is YFSETQ in the germline V gene. V shed 5 bases and J 4 bases; nucleotides not matched to a gene: 12. The CDR3 contains 17 residues. CDR3 sequence (DNA): TGCGCCAGCAGGCCTGGACAGGGGACTATCATCACCGGGGAGCTGTTTTTT. This encodes CASRPGQGTIITGELFF.